Described below is a single T cell receptor beta chain sequence and its context. Its antigen is unidentified. This CDR3 region has 10 residues. Germline loops: CDR1 DFQATT, CDR2 SNEGSKA (reference sequence). Between the trimmed V and J ends, which lost 3 bases and 12 bases, there was a span of 11 bases. This sample was taken from a study of beta chain features in type 1 diabetes. On the study more broadly: Summed over all samples, the examined sorted cells came to 100 million to 130 million.

What was sequenced were expressed TCRB transcripts, since all of the isolated RNA had been reverse transcribed. Assay used: immunoSEQ multiplex PCR; TCRdb lists only in-frame clones, some missing. Of a few hundred thousand clones listed, over 12% are singletons. Findings and caveats of the study: Within each of all four CD4+ subsets, Type 1 diabetes patients had TCRB CDR3s that were moderately but significantly shorter.

Via CD45RO/CCR7/CD25/CD127/CD95/CD27, cells of the CD4+ naive, central memory, regulatory and stem cell-like memory subsets were sorted. Sequencing was done on a sample of naive CD4+ T cells from blood. The chain carries TRBV20-1 and TRBJ1-2; D ambiguous. The clonotype comes from a woman aged 18-30 years in good health. CDR3 sequence reads: CSARSQADTF. CDR3 DNA: TGCAGTGCTAGGAGTCAGGCTGACACCTTC.